The clone carrying this T cell receptor (beta chain) showed up many times. What it binds is not known. These data belong to a study of T cells after posttransplantation cyclophosphamide. Overall study results and limits: Later post-transplant blood repertoires were often dominated by donor CD8+ memory clones. Recipient CMV seropositivity and CMV reactivation strongly tracked TRB clonality.

Peripheral blood was collected from the related graft donor on the marrow donation day. Clones were read by immunoSEQ multiplex PCR, and TCRdb kept only the in-frame ones, dropping some. The record shows tens of thousands of clones for this sample, with no singletons present. The receptor's source is a man aged 40-55 years in good health, CMV-negative, and a related stem cell transplant donor. Material for sequencing was PBMCs.

Here the CDR3 DNA reads TGTGCCAGCAGCGTTCTTGACACCGGGGAGCTGTTTTTT. This sequence encodes CASSVLDTGELFF. The chain is built from TRBV9 and TRBJ2-2; no definite D call. The germline CDR1 and CDR2 sequences are SGDLS and YYNGEE. This CDR3 has 13 residues. V lost 2 bases and J 3 bases, leaving 5 bases between the germline ends.